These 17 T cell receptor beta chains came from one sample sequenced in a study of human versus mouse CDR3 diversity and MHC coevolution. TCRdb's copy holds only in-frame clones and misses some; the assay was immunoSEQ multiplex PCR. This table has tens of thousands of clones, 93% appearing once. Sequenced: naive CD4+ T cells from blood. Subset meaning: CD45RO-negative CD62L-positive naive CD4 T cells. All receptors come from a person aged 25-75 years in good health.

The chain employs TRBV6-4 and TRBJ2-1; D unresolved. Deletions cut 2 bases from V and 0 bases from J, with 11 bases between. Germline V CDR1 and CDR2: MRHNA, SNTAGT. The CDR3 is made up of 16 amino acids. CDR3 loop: CASSDDFLSSYNEQFF. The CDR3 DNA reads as TGTGCCAGCAGTGACGACTTCCTGAGCTCCTACAATGAGCAGTTCTTC.

CDR3 DNA sequence: TGTGCCAGCAGTTTTGGACAGATTTATGAAAAACTGTTTTTT. Amino acid sequence: CASSFGQIYEKLFF. The genes are TRBV28 and TRBJ1-4; perhaps TRBD1 as D (6 bases). CDR3 length equals 14 residues. Per the germline V gene, CDR1 is MDHEN and CDR2 is SYDVKM. V was clipped by 3 bases and J by 6 bases, with 11 bases between them.

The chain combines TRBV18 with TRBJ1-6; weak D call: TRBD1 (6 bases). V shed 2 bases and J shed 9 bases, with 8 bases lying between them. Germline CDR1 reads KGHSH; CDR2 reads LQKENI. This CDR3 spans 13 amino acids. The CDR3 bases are TGTGCCAGCTCACCAACAGGGAGTTCACCCCTCCACTTT. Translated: CASSPTGSSPLHF. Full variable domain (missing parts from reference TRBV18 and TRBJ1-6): NAGVMQNPRHLVRRRGQEARLRCSPMKGHSHVYWYRQLPEEGLKFMVYLQKENIIDESGMPKERFSAEFPKEGPSILRIQQVVRGDSAAYFCASSPTGSSPLHFGNGTRLTVT.

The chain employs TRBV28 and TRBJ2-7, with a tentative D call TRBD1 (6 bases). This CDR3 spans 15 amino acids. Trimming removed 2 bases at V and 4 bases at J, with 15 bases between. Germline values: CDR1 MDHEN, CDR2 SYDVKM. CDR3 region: CASSLGGRGWYEQYF. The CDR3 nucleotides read TGTGCCAGCAGTTTAGGCGGCAGGGGATGGTACGAGCAGTACTTC.

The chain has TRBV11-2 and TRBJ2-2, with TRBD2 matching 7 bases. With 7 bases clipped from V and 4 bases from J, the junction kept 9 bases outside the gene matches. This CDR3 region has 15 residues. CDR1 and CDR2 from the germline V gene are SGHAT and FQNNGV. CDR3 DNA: TGTGCCAGCATCCAGACTAGCTCGGGCACCGGGGAGCTGTTTTTT. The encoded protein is CASIQTSSGTGELFF.

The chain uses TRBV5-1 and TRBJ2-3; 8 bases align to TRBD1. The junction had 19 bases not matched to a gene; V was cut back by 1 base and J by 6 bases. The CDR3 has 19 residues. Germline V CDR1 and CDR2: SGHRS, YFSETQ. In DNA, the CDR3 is TGCGCCAGCAGCTTGCACAGGACAGGGCCAACAGGCGGAGGGGATACGCAGTATTTT. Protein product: CASSLHRTGPTGGGDTQYF.

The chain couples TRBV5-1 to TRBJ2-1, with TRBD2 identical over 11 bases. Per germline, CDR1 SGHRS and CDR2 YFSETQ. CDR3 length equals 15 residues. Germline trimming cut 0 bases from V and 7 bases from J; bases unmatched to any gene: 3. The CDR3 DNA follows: TGCGCCAGCAGCTTGGGACTAGCGGGACAGAATGAGCAGTTCTTC. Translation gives CASSLGLAGQNEQFF.

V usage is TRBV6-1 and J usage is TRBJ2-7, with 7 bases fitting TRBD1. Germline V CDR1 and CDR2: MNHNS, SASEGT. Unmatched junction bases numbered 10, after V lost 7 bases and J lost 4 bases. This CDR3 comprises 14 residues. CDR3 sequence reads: CASKRQGIRYEQYF. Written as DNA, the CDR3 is TGTGCCAGCAAGCGACAGGGCATACGGTACGAGCAGTACTTC.

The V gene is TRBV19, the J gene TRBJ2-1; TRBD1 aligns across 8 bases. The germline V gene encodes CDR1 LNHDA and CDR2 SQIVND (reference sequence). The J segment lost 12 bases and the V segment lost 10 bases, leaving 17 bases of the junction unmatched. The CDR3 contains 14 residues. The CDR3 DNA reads TGTGCCACCCACTGGACAGGGCGGGACTTTGGGCAGTTCTTC. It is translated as CATHWTGRDFGQFF.

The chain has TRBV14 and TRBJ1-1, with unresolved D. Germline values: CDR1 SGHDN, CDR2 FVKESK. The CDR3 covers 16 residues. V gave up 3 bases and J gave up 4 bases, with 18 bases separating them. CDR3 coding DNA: TGTGCCAGCAGCCAGGGTATGCGGGCGCCGAGCACTGAAGCTTTCTTT. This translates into CASSQGMRAPSTEAFF. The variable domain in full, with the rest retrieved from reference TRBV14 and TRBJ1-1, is EAGVTQFPSHSVIEKGQTVTLRCDPISGHDNLYWYRRVMGKEIKFLLHFVKESKQDESGMPNNRFLAERTGGTYSTLKVQPAELEDSGVYFCASSQGMRAPSTEAFFGQGTRLTVV.

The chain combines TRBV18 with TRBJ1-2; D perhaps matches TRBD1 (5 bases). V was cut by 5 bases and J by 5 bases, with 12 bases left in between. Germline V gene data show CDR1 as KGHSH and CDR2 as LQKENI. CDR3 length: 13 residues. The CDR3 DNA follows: TGTGCCAGCTCAGAGGACACCTCTTATGGCTACACCTTC. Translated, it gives CASSEDTSYGYTF.

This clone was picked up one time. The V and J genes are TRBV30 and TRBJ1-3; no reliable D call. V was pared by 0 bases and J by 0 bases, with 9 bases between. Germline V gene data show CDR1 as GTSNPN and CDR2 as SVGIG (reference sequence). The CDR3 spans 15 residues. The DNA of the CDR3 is TGTGCCTGGAGTGTACAGATGAGCTCTGGAAACACCATATATTTT. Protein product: CAWSVQMSSGNTIYF.

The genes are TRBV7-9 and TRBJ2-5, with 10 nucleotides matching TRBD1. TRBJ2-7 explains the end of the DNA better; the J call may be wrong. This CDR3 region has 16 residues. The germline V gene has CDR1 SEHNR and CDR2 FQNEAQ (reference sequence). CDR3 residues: CASSTADRGRIYEQYF. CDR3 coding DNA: TGTGCCAGCAGCACGGCAGACAGGGGGCGAATTTACGAGCAGTACTTC.

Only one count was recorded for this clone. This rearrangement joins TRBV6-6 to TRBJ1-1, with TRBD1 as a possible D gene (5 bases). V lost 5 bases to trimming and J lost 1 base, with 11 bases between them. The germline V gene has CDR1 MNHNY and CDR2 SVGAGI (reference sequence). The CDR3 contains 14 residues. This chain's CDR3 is CASSGGLGNTEAFF. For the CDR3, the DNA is TGTGCCAGCAGTGGGGGACTGGGGAACACTGAAGCTTTCTTT.

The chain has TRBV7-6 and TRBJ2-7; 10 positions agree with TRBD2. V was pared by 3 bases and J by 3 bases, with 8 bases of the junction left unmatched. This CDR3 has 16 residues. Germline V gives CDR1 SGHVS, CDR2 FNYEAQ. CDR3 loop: CASSFGPSGSRYEQYF. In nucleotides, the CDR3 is TGTGCCAGCAGCTTTGGGCCTAGCGGGAGCCGCTACGAGCAGTACTTC.

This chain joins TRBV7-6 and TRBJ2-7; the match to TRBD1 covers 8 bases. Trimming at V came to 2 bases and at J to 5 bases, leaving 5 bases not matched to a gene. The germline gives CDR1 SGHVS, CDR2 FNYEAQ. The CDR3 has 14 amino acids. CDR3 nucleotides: TGTGCCAGCAGCTTAAGGACAGGGTCAGACGAGCAGTACTTC. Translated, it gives CASSLRTGSDEQYF.

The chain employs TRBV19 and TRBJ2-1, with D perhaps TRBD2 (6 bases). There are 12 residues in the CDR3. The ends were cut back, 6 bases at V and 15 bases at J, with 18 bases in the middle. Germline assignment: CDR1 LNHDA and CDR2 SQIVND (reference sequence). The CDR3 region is CASSLPGGTTFF. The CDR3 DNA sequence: TGTGCCAGTAGCCTGCCCGGGGGTACTACGTTCTTC. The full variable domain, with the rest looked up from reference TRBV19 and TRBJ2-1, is DGGITQSPKYLFRKEGQNVTLSCEQNLNHDAMYWYRQDPGQGLRLIYYSQIVNDFQKGDIAEGYSVSREKKESFPLTVTSAQKNPTAFYLCASSLPGGTTFFGPGTRLTVL.